The next 9 T cell receptor beta chains were all read from a single sample in a study of T cells in women clearing cervical HPV infection. Data came from immunoSEQ multiplex PCR; TCRdb stores just in-frame clones and leaves some out. In all, the sample yields tens of thousands of clones. Source material: blood buffy coat. Receptor source: a woman between 18 and 69 years old with a cervical HPV16 infection that either progressed to CIN3+ or cleared (not recorded which).

In regard to this clone: The DNA ends 3 residues before the CDR3 does, and the rest of the CDR3 is filled in from the germline J gene. The chain recombines TRBV7-6 with TRBJ2-4; 9 bases map to TRBD2. Germline CDR1 reads SGHVS; CDR2 reads FNYEAQ. The CDR3 totals 15 residues. CDR3 sequence: CASSLGRRLAAGQYF. CDR3 DNA, as far as it was read: TGTGCCAGCAGCTTAGGCCGGAGACTAGCGGCAGGT. The full variable domain, rest sourced from reference TRBV7-6 and TRBJ2-4, is GAGVSQSPRYKVTKRGQDVALRCDPISGHVSLYWYRQALGQGPEFLTYFNYEAQQDKSGLPNDRFSAERPEGSISTLTIQRTEQRDSAMYRCASSLGRRLAAGQYFGAGTRLSVL.

Comments on this clone: Sequencing ends 3 residues short of the CDR3 end; the germline J gene provides the rest. The chain joins TRBV12-3 or TRBV12-4 to TRBJ1-4, with D maybe TRBD1 (6 bases). This CDR3 has 14 residues. Deletions cut 6 bases from V and 8 bases from J, with 16 bases between. The CDR3 spells CASSTTGRKEKLFF. The sequenced part of the CDR3 DNA is TGTGCCAGCAGCACGACAGGCCGGAAGGAAAAA.

The CDR3 reads CASTWDSSYSPLFF. The covered CDR3 bases are TGTGCCAGTACTTGGGACTCTTCCTATTCACCG. V gene TRBV19 combines with J gene TRBJ2-2; D is possibly TRBD2 (6 bases). The read ends 3 residues early relative to the CDR3; the germline J gene fills the gap. CDR1 and CDR2 (germline): LNHDA, SQIVND (reference sequence). This CDR3 has 14 residues.

For this clone: The read falls 3 residues short of the CDR3 end, and the missing part is taken from the germline J gene. The genes are TRBV20-1 and TRBJ2-2, with TRBD2 as a possible D gene (6 bases). The CDR3 has 13 residues. The germline V and J ends were trimmed by 3 bases and 4 bases, with 9 bases remaining between them. The V gene's germline CDR1 is DFQATT and CDR2 SNEGSKA (reference sequence). This CDR3 is CSARGTPTGELFF. Partial CDR3 DNA: TGCAGTGCTAGGGGGACTCCCACCGGGGAG.

Points on this clone: The read terminates 3 residues ahead of where the CDR3 ends, so the germline J gene completes it. The chain has TRBV5-1 and TRBJ1-2; D is uncertain. Trimming shortened V by 0 bases and J by 6 bases, and 12 bases separated the two germline ends. The CDR3 loop spans 14 amino acids. Germline V gene data show CDR1 as SGHRS and CDR2 as YFSETQ. CDR3 DNA, as far as it was read: TGCGCCAGCAGCTTGGCGGGTCGAATGCATGGC. This sequence encodes CASSLAGRMHG. The whole CDR3 is CASSLAGRMHGYTF. The full variable domain, in which reference TRBV5-1 and TRBJ1-2 provide the parts outside the CDR3, is KAGVTQTPRYLIKTRGQQVTLSCSPISGHRSVSWYQQTPGQGLQFLFEYFSETQRNKGNFPGRFSGRQFSNSRSEMNVSTLELGDSALYLCASSLAGRMHGYTFGSGTRLTVV.

Of note for this clone: The same CDR3 also results from other DNA sequences found in this sample. Incomplete CDR3 DNA: TGCGCCAGCAGTCCGCAGGGTGGCTATACG. Translated, it gives CASSPQGGYT. The CDR3 as a whole reads CASSPQGGYTQYF. The rearrangement links TRBV5-1 to TRBJ2-3, with a tentative D call TRBD1 (5 bases). The CDR3 end falls 3 residues outside the read, so it is completed with the germline J gene. CDR1 and CDR2 (germline): SGHRS, YFSETQ. Trimming removed 5 bases at V and 7 bases at J, with 14 bases between. The CDR3 loop spans 13 amino acids.

Comment on this clone: The read finishes 3 residues shy of the CDR3 end, and the germline J gene is used to complete it. The chain is built from TRBV7-8 and TRBJ1-5, with TRBD1 matching over 8 bases. Germline CDR1 SGHVS, CDR2 FQNEAQ. CDR3 length equals 17 residues. V was pared by 5 bases and J by 6 bases, with 15 bases of the junction left unmatched. CDR3 DNA, as far as it was read: TGTGCCAGCAGCCTCGGACAGGGCGCGGGGGTCGGTCAGCCC. Amino acid sequence: CASSLGQGAGVGQP. The CDR3 reads in full as CASSLGQGAGVGQPQHF.

Comments on this clone: The read ends 3 residues before the CDR3 terminus; that terminus is restored from the germline J gene. The chain joins TRBV20-1 to TRBJ1-5, with D possibly being TRBD1 (5 bases). V was shortened by 3 bases and J by 4 bases, with 13 bases between the two germline ends. CDR1 is DFQATT and CDR2 is SNEGSKA in the germline V gene (reference sequence). This CDR3 contains 14 residues. CDR3 sequence: CSASGATVNQPQHF. Partial CDR3 DNA: TGCAGTGCTAGTGGGGCGACCGTGAATCAGCCC.

As to this clone: The missing CDR3 end, 3 residues past where the read stops, is filled in from the germline J gene. The chain recombines TRBV5-1 with TRBJ1-1; 11 nucleotides align to TRBD1. Germline V gene lookup returns CDR1 SGHRS and CDR2 YFSETQ. Trimming cost V 4 bases and J 6 bases; bases outside gene matches: 5. The CDR3 runs to 14 residues. CDR3 DNA (partial): TGCGCCAGCAGCCTTCGGACAGGGGGCCCTGAA. Its translation is CASSLRTGGPE. The whole CDR3 sequence is CASSLRTGGPEAFF.